Described below is a single T cell receptor beta chain sequence and its context. Primers for the PCR totalled 60 Vbeta and 13 Jbeta. The method was immunoSEQ multiplex PCR; TCRdb's version includes in-frame clones alone and lacks a portion of them. This sample carries about 150,000 clones, roughly 86% of them seen once, and the ten largest clones take roughly 0.5%. These data come from a study of cytomegalovirus exposure and HLA in healthy donors. J gave up 7 bases and V 5 bases, and 7 bases lay outside the gene matches. CDR1 and CDR2 from the germline V gene are SGHTA and FQGNSA. The CDR3 spans 15 residues.

This sequence originates from a woman in her forties in good health and CMV-seronegative. The rearrangement joins TRBV7-2 to TRBJ2-1; 11 positions match TRBD2. The sample comprised PBMCs. The CDR3 DNA sequence: TGTGCCAGCAGCACTACTAGCGGGAGTGGTAATGAGCAGTTCTTC. It codes for CASSTTSGSGNEQFF.